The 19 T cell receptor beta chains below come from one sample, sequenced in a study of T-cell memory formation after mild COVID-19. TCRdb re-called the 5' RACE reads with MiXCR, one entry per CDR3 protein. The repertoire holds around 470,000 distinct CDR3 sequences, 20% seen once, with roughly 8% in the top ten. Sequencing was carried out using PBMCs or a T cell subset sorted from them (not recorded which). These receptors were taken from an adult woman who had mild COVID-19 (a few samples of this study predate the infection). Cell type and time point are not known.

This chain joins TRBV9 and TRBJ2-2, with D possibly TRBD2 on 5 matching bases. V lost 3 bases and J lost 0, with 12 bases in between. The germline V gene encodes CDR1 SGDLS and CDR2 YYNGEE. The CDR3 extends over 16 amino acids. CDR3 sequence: CASSATGNANTGELFF. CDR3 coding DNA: TGTGCCAGCAGCGCGACGGGGAACGCGAACACCGGGGAGCTGTTTTTT.

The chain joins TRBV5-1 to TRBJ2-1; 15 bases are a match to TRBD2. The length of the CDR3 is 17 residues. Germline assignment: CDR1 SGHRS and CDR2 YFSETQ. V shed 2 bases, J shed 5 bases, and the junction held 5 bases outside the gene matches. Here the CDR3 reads CASSFHRTSGRDNEQFF. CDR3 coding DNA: TGCGCCAGCAGCTTCCACCGGACTAGCGGGAGGGACAATGAGCAGTTCTTC.

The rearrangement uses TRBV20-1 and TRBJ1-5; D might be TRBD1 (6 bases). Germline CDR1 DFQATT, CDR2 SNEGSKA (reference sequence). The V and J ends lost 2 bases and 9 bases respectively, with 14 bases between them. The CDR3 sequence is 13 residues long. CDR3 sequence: CSARTGTPGPQHF. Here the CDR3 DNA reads TGCAGTGCTAGAACAGGGACTCCAGGGCCCCAGCATTTT.

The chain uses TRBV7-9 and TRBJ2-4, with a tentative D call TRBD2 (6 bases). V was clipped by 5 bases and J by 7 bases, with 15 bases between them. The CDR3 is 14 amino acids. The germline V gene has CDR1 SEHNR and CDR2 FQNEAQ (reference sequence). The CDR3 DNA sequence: TGTGCCAGCAGCGTCGGGGGACCGGGGAACATTCAGTACTTC. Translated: CASSVGGPGNIQYF. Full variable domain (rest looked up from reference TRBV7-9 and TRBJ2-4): DTGVSQNPRHKITKRGQNVTFRCDPISEHNRLYWYRQTLGQGPEFLTYFQNEAQLEKSRLLSDRFSAERPKGSFSTLEIQRTEQGDSAMYLCASSVGGPGNIQYFGAGTRLSVL.

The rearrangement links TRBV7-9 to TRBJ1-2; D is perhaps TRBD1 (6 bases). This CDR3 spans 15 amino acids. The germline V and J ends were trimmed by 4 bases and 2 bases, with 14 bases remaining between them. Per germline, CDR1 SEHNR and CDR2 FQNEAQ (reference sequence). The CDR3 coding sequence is TGTGCCAGCAGCTCGTCAGGGGTAGCGAACTATGGCTACACCTTC. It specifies CASSSSGVANYGYTF.

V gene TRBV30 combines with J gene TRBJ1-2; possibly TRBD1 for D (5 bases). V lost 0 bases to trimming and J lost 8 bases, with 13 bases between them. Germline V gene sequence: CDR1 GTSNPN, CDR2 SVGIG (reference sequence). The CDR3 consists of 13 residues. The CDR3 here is CAWSVETVLGYTF. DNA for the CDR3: TGTGCCTGGAGTGTAGAGACAGTCTTGGGCTACACCTTC.

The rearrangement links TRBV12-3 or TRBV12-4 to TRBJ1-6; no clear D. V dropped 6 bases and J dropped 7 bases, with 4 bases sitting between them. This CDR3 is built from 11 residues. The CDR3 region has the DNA TGTGCCAGCAGGAAAAATTCACCCCTCCACTTT. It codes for CASRKNSPLHF.

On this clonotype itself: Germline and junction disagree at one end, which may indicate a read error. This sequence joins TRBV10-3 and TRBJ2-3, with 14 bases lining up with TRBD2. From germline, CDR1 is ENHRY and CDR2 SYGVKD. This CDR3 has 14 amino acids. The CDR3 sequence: CAIRAGLAGDTQYF. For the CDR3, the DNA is TGTGCCATCCGGGCGGGACTAGCGGGGGATACGCAATATTTT.

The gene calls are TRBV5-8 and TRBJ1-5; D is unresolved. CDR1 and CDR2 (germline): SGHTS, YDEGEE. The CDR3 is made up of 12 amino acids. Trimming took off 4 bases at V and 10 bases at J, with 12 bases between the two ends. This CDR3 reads CASSPQQKPQHF. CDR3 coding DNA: TGTGCCAGCAGCCCACAGCAAAAACCCCAGCATTTT.

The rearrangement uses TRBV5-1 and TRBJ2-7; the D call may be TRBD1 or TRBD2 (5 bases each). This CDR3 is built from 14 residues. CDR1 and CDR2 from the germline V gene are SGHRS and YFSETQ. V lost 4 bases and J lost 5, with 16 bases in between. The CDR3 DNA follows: TGCGCCAGCAGCACTGGGACCGCCAGCGACGAGCAGTACTTC. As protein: CASSTGTASDEQYF.

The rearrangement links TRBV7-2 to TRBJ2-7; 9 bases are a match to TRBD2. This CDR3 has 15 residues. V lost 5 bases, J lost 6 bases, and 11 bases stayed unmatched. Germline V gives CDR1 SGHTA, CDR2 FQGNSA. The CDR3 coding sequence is TGTGCCAGCAGCACGACCGGGACTAGCTTCCTCGAGCAGTACTTC. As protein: CASSTTGTSFLEQYF.

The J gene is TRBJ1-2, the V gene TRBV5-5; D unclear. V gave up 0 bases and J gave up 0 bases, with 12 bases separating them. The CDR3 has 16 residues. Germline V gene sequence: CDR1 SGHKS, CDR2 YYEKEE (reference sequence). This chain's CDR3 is CASSLVPDNTNYGYTF. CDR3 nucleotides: TGTGCCAGCAGCTTGGTGCCAGACAATACTAACTATGGCTACACCTTC.

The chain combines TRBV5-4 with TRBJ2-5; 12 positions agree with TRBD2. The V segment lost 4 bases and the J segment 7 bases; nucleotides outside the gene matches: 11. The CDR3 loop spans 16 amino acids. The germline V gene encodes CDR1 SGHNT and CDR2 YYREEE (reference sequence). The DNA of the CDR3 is TGTGCCAGCAGCGCGCCTAGCGGGGGGGACGCTGGGACCCAGTACTTC. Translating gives CASSAPSGGDAGTQYF.

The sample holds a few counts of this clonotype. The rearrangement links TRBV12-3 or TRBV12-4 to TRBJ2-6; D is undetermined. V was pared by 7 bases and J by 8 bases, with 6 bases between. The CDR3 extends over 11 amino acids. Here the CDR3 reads CASTSTNVLTF. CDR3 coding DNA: TGTGCCAGCACTTCCACCAACGTCCTGACTTTC.

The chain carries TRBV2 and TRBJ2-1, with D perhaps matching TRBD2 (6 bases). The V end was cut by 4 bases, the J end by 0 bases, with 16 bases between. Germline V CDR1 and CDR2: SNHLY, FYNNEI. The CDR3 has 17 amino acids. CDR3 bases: TGTGCCAGCAGTGCTTATGGACGGGAGAGCTCCTACAATGAGCAGTTCTTC. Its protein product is CASSAYGRESSYNEQFF.

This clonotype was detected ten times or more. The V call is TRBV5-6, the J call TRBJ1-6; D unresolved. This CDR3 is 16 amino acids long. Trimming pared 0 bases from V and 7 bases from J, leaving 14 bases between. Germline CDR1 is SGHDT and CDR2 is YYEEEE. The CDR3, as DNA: TGTGCCAGCAGCTTGGAGGCAGGTCGGGCCAATTCACCCCTCCACTTT. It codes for CASSLEAGRANSPLHF.

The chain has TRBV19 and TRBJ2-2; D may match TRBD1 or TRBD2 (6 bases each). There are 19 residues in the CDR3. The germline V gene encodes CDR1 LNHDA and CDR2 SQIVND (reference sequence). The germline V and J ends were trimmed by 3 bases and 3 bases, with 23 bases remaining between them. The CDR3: CASSISARRGLWDTGELFF. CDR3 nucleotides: TGTGCCAGTAGTATTTCGGCTCGACGGGGGCTATGGGACACCGGGGAGCTGTTTTTT.

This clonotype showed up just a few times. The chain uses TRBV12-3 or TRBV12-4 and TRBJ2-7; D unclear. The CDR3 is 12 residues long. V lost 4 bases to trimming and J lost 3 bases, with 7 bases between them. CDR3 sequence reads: CASSYLLYEQYF. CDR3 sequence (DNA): TGTGCCAGCAGTTACCTCCTCTACGAGCAGTACTTC.

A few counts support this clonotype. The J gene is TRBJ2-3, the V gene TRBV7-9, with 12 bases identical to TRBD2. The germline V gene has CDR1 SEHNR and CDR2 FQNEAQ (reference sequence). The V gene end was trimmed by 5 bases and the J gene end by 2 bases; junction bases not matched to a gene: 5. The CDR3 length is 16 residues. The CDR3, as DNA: TGTGCCAGCAGCCGGCGACTAGCGGGAGTCACAGATACGCAGTATTTT. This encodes CASSRRLAGVTDTQYF.